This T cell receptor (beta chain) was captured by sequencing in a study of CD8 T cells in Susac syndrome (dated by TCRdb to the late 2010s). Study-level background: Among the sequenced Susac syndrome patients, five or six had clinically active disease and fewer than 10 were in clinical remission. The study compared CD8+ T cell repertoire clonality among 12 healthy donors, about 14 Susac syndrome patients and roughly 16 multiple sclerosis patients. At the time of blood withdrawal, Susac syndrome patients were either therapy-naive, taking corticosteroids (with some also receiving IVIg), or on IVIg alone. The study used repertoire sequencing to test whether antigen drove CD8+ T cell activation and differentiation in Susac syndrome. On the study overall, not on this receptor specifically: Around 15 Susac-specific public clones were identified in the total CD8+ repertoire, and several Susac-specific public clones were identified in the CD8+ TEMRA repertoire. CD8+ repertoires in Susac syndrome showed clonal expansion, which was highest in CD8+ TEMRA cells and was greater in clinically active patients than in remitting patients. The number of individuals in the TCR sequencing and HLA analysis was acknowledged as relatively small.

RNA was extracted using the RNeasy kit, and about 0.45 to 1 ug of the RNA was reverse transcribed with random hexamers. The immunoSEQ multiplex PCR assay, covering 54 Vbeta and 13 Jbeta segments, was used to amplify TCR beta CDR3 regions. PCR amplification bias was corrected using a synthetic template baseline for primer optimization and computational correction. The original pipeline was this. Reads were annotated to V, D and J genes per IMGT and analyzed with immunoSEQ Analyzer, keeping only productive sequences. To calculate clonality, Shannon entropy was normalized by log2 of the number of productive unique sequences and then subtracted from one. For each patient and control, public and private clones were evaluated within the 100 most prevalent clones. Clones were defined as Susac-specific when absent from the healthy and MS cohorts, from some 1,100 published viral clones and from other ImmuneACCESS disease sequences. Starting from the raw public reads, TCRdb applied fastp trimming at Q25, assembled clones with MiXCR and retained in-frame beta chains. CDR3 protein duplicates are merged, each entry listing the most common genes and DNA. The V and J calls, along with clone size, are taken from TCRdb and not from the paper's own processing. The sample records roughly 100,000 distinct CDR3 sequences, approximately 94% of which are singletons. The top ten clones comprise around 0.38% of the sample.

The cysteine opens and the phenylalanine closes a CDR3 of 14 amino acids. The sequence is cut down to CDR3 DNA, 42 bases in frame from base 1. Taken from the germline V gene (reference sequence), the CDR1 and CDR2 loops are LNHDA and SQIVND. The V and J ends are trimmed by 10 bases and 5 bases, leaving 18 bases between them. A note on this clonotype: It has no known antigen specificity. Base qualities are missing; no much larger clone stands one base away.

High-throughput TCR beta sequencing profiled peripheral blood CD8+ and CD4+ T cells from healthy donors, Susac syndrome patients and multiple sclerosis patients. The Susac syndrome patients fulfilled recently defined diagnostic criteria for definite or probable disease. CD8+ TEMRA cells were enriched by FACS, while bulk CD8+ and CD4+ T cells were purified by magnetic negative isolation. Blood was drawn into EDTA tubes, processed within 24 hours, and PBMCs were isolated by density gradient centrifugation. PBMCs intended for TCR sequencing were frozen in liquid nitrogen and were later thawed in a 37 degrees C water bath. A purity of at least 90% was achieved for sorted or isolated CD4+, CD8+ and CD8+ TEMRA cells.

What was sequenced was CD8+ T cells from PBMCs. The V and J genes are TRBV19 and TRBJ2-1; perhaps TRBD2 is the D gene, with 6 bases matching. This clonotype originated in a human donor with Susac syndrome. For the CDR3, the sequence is CATWDPQRDNEQFF. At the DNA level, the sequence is TGTGCCACCTGGGACCCCCAGCGGGACAATGAGCAGTTCTTC.